What follows are 22 T cell receptor beta chains derived from one specimen sequenced in a study of cytomegalovirus exposure and HLA in healthy donors. The primer mix had 60 Vbeta and 13 Jbeta primers. Using immunoSEQ multiplex PCR, the repertoire was profiled, and TCRdb retains in-frame clones only, with some absent. The table shows about 35,000 clones, with around three quarters occurring only once. Sequencing was performed on PBMCs. The receptors derive from a male donor in good health and CMV-seronegative.

The V gene is TRBV7-6, the J gene TRBJ2-2, with TRBD1 matching over 9 bases. Trimming removed 3 bases from V and 8 bases from J; junction bases left unmatched: 7. This CDR3 has 15 residues. Germline CDR1 and CDR2: SGHVS and FNYEAQ. Written as DNA, the CDR3 is TGTGCCAGCAGCTTCGTCGGACAGGGGAATGGGGAGCTGTTTTTT. Translating it yields CASSFVGQGNGELFF.

The chain is built from TRBV6-5 and TRBJ1-2, with 10 bases identical to TRBD1. The CDR3 runs 15 residues. The V and J ends lost 6 bases and 3 bases, in that order; junction bases with no gene match: 7. Germline V gene data show CDR1 as MNHEY and CDR2 as SVGAGI. The CDR3 reads CASRGQGIGHYGYTF. CDR3 nucleotide sequence: TGTGCCAGCAGGGGACAGGGGATAGGACACTATGGCTACACCTTC.

The sample holds a few counts of this clone. The rearrangement uses TRBV20-1 and TRBJ1-4, with D tentatively TRBD1 (6 bases). The ends were cut back, 0 bases at V and 14 bases at J, with 10 bases in the middle. CDR1 and CDR2 from the germline V gene are DFQATT and SNEGSKA (reference sequence). The CDR3 loop spans 11 amino acids. CDR3 DNA sequence: TGCAGTGCTAGAGATCAGGGGTGGCTGTTTTTT. Encoded protein: CSARDQGWLFF.

This chain connects TRBV5-1 to TRBJ2-3; D gene unclear. CDR1 and CDR2 from the germline V gene are SGHRS and YFSETQ. This CDR3 is built from 13 residues. Trimming shortened V by 0 bases and J by 2 bases, and 4 bases separated the two germline ends. The CDR3 DNA reads as TGCGCCAGCAGCTTGGACACCACAGATACGCAGTATTTT. This encodes CASSLDTTDTQYF.

Comments on this clone: One junction end disagrees with the germline gene, perhaps due to a read error. The chain has TRBV29-1 and TRBJ2-3, with 8 bases identical to TRBD1. Per germline, CDR1 SQVTM and CDR2 ANQGSEA. The CDR3 is made up of 16 amino acids. CDR3 sequence: CSVEDTDRASADTQYF. The CDR3 DNA follows: TGCAGCGTGGAAGATACGGACAGGGCCTCAGCAGATACGCAGTATTTT.

V usage is TRBV4-1 and J usage is TRBJ2-3, with a possible D match to TRBD2 (5 bases). The CDR3 contains 14 residues. Trimming took off 3 bases at V and 2 bases at J, with 9 bases between the two ends. Germline V gene sequence: CDR1 MGHRA, CDR2 YSYEKL. The CDR3 DNA follows: TGCGCCAGCAGCCAGCGGGTGATCACAGATACGCAGTATTTT. This gives the protein CASSQRVITDTQYF.

This clone was seen only a few times. CDR3 amino acids: CAWSVLAEAFF. CDR3 nucleotides: TGTGCCTGGAGTGTACTCGCTGAAGCTTTCTTT. The chain is built from TRBV30 and TRBJ1-1; D not resolved. The CDR3 loop spans 11 amino acids. Germline CDR1 reads GTSNPN; CDR2 reads SVGIG (reference sequence). Trimming left V 0 bases short and J 6 bases short, with 5 bases between. Full variable domain (rest looked up from reference TRBV30 and TRBJ1-1): SQTIHQWPATLVQPVGSPLSLECTVEGTSNPNLYWYRQAAGRGLQLLFYSVGIGQISSEVPQNLSASRPQDRQFILSSKKLLLSDSGFYLCAWSVLAEAFFGQGTRLTVV.

The chain is built from TRBV10-3 and TRBJ1-2; weak D call: TRBD1 (5 bases). This CDR3 spans 13 amino acids. Per germline, CDR1 ENHRY and CDR2 SYGVKD. The V and J ends lost 3 bases and 6 bases respectively, with 11 bases between them. In DNA, the CDR3 is TGTGCCATCAGTGATCAGGGCCCGCATGGCTACACCTTC. Translating gives CAISDQGPHGYTF.

This chain links TRBV30 with TRBJ1-5; no firm D call. The CDR3 is 13 amino acids. Germline-derived CDR1 and CDR2 are GTSNPN and SVGIG (reference sequence). Trimming shortened V by 0 bases and J by 5 bases, and 8 bases separated the two germline ends. The CDR3 bases are TGTGCCTGGAGTGTAGCCGGGGATCAGCCCCAGCATTTT. As protein: CAWSVAGDQPQHF.

This clone was seen once. The chain joins TRBV30 to TRBJ1-1; D is unclear. V shed 0 bases and J shed 4 bases, with 15 bases lying between them. Germline V gene sequence: CDR1 GTSNPN, CDR2 SVGIG (reference sequence). This CDR3 is built from 15 residues. The CDR3 DNA follows: TGTGCCTGGAGTGTACTGGAGGGAGGAGGCACTGAAGCTTTCTTT. This sequence encodes CAWSVLEGGGTEAFF.

The table lists this clone with a count of one. DNA for the CDR3: TGTGCCAGCAGCTTAGGGGGACTAGTAATCCACGAGCAGTACTTC. Residues: CASSLGGLVIHEQYF. This chain uses TRBV13 with TRBJ2-7, with 8 bases aligning to TRBD2. V lost 0 bases, J lost 5 bases, and 6 bases stayed unmatched. The germline V gene has CDR1 PRHDT and CDR2 FYEKMQ (reference sequence). This CDR3 contains 15 residues.

V gene TRBV6-1 combines with J gene TRBJ1-1; D gene unclear. The germline V gene has CDR1 MNHNS and CDR2 SASEGT. The V gene lost 3 bases and the J gene lost 5 bases, with 10 bases spanning the gap. This CDR3 is 13 amino acids long. The CDR3 DNA is TGTGCCAGCAGTGAGGTAACTAGGACTGAAGCTTTCTTT. Its translation is CASSEVTRTEAFF.

The rearrangement links TRBV6-1 to TRBJ2-5; 8 bases are shared with TRBD2. V was clipped by 4 bases and J by 4 bases; unmatched bases: 5. The germline V gene has CDR1 MNHNS and CDR2 SASEGT. The CDR3 has 14 amino acids. The CDR3 DNA is TGTGCCAGCAGTGCGGGGGGGGCAGGAGAGACCCAGTACTTC. Protein: CASSAGGAGETQYF.

This chain uses TRBV5-6 with TRBJ1-2; the D is unclear. Germline CDR1 is SGHDT and CDR2 is YYEEEE. The V end lost 1 base, the J end lost 1 base, and 5 bases lay between the germline ends. This CDR3 has 13 residues. In nucleotides, the CDR3 is TGTGCCAGCAGCTTGAGGAGTAACTATGGCTACACCTTC. Protein sequence: CASSLRSNYGYTF.

The chain uses TRBV15 and TRBJ2-2; D ambiguous. V gave up 0 bases and J gave up 7 bases, with 9 bases separating them. The CDR3 loop spans 14 amino acids. From germline, CDR1 is LNHNV and CDR2 YYDKDF (reference sequence). CDR3 sequence reads: CATSRDSQVGELFF. CDR3 nucleotides: TGTGCCACCAGCAGAGATTCCCAGGTCGGGGAGCTGTTTTTT.

The chain couples TRBV5-4 to TRBJ1-2; perhaps TRBD1 as D (5 bases). V lost 0 bases, J lost 2 bases, and 11 bases lay in between. CDR3 length equals 15 residues. Germline V gene sequence: CDR1 SGHNT, CDR2 YYREEE (reference sequence). The CDR3 reads CASSLGSGLNYGYTF. CDR3 DNA sequence: TGTGCCAGCAGCTTGGGGTCAGGGCTCAACTATGGCTACACCTTC.

The chain joins TRBV19 to TRBJ1-6; 7 nucleotides agree with TRBD1. Trimming took 6 bases from V and 3 from J; bases not matched to a gene: 5. Per the germline V gene, CDR1 is LNHDA and CDR2 is SQIVND (reference sequence). This CDR3 spans 15 amino acids. The DNA for the CDR3 is TGTGCCAGTAGAACTACAGGGGTCTATAATTCACCCCTCCACTTT. Translated: CASRTTGVYNSPLHF.

The gene calls are TRBV14 and TRBJ1-1, with D unclear. Trimming removed 0 bases at V and 5 bases at J, with 7 bases between. CDR1 and CDR2 (germline): SGHDN, FVKESK. The CDR3 spans 13 residues. This CDR3 is CASSQDPGTEAFF. The CDR3 DNA is TGTGCCAGCAGCCAAGATCCGGGGACTGAAGCTTTCTTT.

This chain joins TRBV29-1 and TRBJ1-2, with D unresolved. The V end was cut by 6 bases, the J end by 11 bases, with 16 bases between. CDR3 length: 11 residues. Germline V gene lookup returns CDR1 SQVTM and CDR2 ANQGSEA. CDR3 residues: CSVPLPGGYTF. As DNA, the CDR3 is TGCAGCGTCCCACTACCGGGAGGGTACACCTTC.

This chain connects TRBV9 to TRBJ1-4; tentatively, D is TRBD1 (5 bases). This CDR3 spans 16 amino acids. Per germline, CDR1 SGDLS and CDR2 YYNGEE. Trimming stripped 3 bases from V and 5 bases from J, with 17 bases between. CDR3 sequence (DNA): TGTGCCAGCAGCGCAAGCCAGGGTAGGGGCAATGAAAAACTGTTTTTT. Its translation: CASSASQGRGNEKLFF.

This sequence joins TRBV7-9 and TRBJ2-2; 10 bases agree with TRBD1. Germline V lookup: CDR1 SEHNR, CDR2 FQNEAQ (reference sequence). J was trimmed by 5 bases and V by 5 bases; bases with no gene match: 8. CDR3 length equals 16 residues. CDR3 in DNA: TGTGCCAGCAGCGAAAGACAGGGGGCAGGGACCGGGGAGCTGTTTTTT. This encodes CASSERQGAGTGELFF.

The genes are TRBV19 and TRBJ2-5; 8 bases line up with TRBD1. V was pared by 5 bases and J by 4 bases, with 15 bases of the junction left unmatched. This CDR3 has 17 residues. The V gene's germline CDR1 is LNHDA and CDR2 SQIVND (reference sequence). The CDR3 bases are TGTGCCAGTAGTCCCAGGCCCGGACAGGGCGGATCAGAGACCCAGTACTTC. Protein product: CASSPRPGQGGSETQYF.